This passage covers 10 T cell receptor beta chains from one sample sequenced in a study of blood T cell repertoires in COVID-19. Produced via immunoSEQ multiplex PCR; TCRdb's table is partial and in-frame only. Of fewer than 250,000 clones in the sample, 82% were seen once. Sequencing was done on a sample of peripheral blood. Receptors originate from a woman aged 40-49 years with acute or convalescent COVID-19.

J is TRBJ1-2 and V is TRBV21-1; the table calls TRBD1, which could not be checked here. TRBV21-1 is described as a pseudogene. The CDR3 runs to 14 residues. The CDR3 DNA sequence: TGTGCCAGCAGCGGGGGCTTAACTAACTATGGCTACACCTTC. Protein sequence: CASSGGLTNYGYTF.

This clone was counted once. The rearrangement links TRBV6-4 to TRBJ2-1; TRBD2 matches 14 bases. The germline gives CDR1 MRHNA, CDR2 SNTAGT. With 3 bases clipped from V and 8 bases from J, the junction kept 9 bases outside the gene matches. CDR3 length equals 17 residues. CDR3 in amino acids: CASSERLAGGLWDEQFF. In DNA form, the CDR3 reads TGTGCCAGCAGTGAACGACTAGCGGGGGGGCTTTGGGATGAGCAGTTCTTC.

The sample holds a few counts of this clone. V usage is TRBV5-1 and J usage is TRBJ2-5; TRBD2 aligns across 14 bases. The CDR3 spans 16 residues. CDR1 is SGHRS and CDR2 is YFSETQ in the germline V gene. Losses at the gene ends were 4 bases for V and 5 bases for J; bases not matched to a gene: 7. The chain's CDR3 is CASSPGLAGERETQYF. The CDR3 coding sequence is TGCGCCAGCAGCCCGGGACTAGCGGGGGAACGGGAGACCCAGTACTTC.

The CDR3 DNA follows: TGTGCCAGCAGTGAAGACCCTACGGGACAGTTAAGCTCCTACGAGCAGTACTTC. This gives the protein CASSEDPTGQLSSYEQYF. The chain joins TRBV6-1 to TRBJ2-7; 7 positions agree with TRBD1. In germline, CDR1 is MNHNS, CDR2 SASEGT. V lost 1 base to trimming and J lost 0 bases; unmatched junction nucleotides: 12. CDR3 length equals 18 residues.

The chain has TRBV10-1 and TRBJ2-2; 7 positions match TRBD1. CDR3 length equals 14 residues. Germline trimming cut 2 bases from V and 3 bases from J; bases unmatched to any gene: 0. Germline V gives CDR1 WNHNN, CDR2 SYGVQD (reference sequence). The CDR3 DNA reads as TGCGCCAGCAGTGAGGGACAGGACACCGGGGAGCTGTTTTTT. As protein: CASSEGQDTGELFF.

The chain couples TRBV7-2 to TRBJ2-1; unclear D gene. In germline, CDR1 is SGHTA, CDR2 FQGNSA. The CDR3 extends over 14 amino acids. V lost 1 base and J 10 bases, leaving 14 bases between the germline ends. As DNA, the CDR3 is TGTGCCAGCAGCTTAGAGGTGGGCCCCCGGGAGCAGTTCTTC. It encodes CASSLEVGPREQFF.

This sequence joins TRBV5-1 and TRBJ2-7; D remains unclear. Trimming took off 2 bases at V and 2 bases at J, with 8 bases between the two ends. From germline, CDR1 is SGHRS and CDR2 YFSETQ. The CDR3 sequence is 13 residues long. DNA of the CDR3: TGCGCCAGCAGCTTTGCAGGAACCTACGAGCAGTACTTC. Amino acid sequence: CASSFAGTYEQYF.

The chain uses TRBV30 and TRBJ1-1; D is undetermined. The germline V and J ends were trimmed by 3 bases and 0 bases, with 14 bases remaining between them. Germline V lookup: CDR1 GTSNPN, CDR2 SVGIG (reference sequence). CDR3 length: 15 residues. The CDR3 reads CAWRWGGSMNTEAFF. DNA for the CDR3: TGTGCCTGGAGGTGGGGAGGAAGTATGAACACTGAAGCTTTCTTT.

The V call is TRBV9, the J call TRBJ2-1; D unclear. Germline-derived CDR1 and CDR2 are SGDLS and YYNGEE. V lost 7 bases, J lost 7 bases, and 12 bases lay in between. CDR3 size: 12 residues. CDR3 DNA sequence: TGTGCCAGCTCTAATGCCGGGAATGAGCAGTTCTTC. Protein product: CASSNAGNEQFF.

The gene calls are TRBV7-7 and TRBJ2-1; no clear D. The germline V gene has CDR1 SSHAT and CDR2 FNYEAQ (reference sequence). Trimming pared 0 bases from V and 8 bases from J, leaving 8 bases between. The CDR3 consists of 13 residues. CDR3 residues: CASSLAPSYEQFF. Written as DNA, the CDR3 is TGTGCCAGCAGCTTAGCGCCAAGCTATGAGCAGTTCTTC.